The 14 T cell receptor beta chains reported below all come from one sample, sequenced in a study of CD8 T cells in Susac syndrome. Random hexamers were used to reverse transcribe roughly 0.5 to 1 ug of RNA. In TCRdb, the immunoSEQ multiplex PCR reads were re-called with MiXCR into one record per CDR3 protein. The table records about 140,000 distinct CDR3 sequences, around 95% of them present only once. The sample consisted of CD4+ T cells from PBMCs. All receptors come from a human donor with Susac syndrome.

This chain joins TRBV28 and TRBJ1-2; unclear D gene. This CDR3 region has 12 residues. Germline assignment: CDR1 MDHEN and CDR2 SYDVKM. V lost 6 bases and J lost 8, with 13 bases in between. Here the CDR3 DNA reads TGTGCCAGCAGAACAGAACTAAGAGGCTACACCTTC. Protein: CASRTELRGYTF.

The rearrangement uses TRBV20-1 and TRBJ1-1; TRBD1 might be the D (5 bases). The CDR3 totals 14 residues. V lost 1 base, J lost 0 bases, and 9 bases lay in between. Germline loops: CDR1 DFQATT, CDR2 SNEGSKA (reference sequence). The DNA of the CDR3 is TGCAGTGCTAGAGTAGGGGCAGTGAACACTGAAGCTTTCTTT. This translates into CSARVGAVNTEAFF.

In its sample, this clonotype was seen once. This rearrangement joins TRBV12-3 or TRBV12-4 to TRBJ2-4; possibly TRBD1 for D (6 bases). V was shortened by 3 bases and J by 0 bases, with 9 bases between the two germline ends. This CDR3 region has 15 residues. The CDR3 is CASSFGQLAKNIQYF. The CDR3 DNA reads as TGTGCCAGCAGTTTCGGACAGCTAGCCAAAAACATTCAGTACTTC.

The genes are TRBV7-2 and TRBJ1-1; possibly TRBD1 for D (5 bases). CDR1 is SGHTA and CDR2 is FQGNSA in the germline V gene. The V gene lost 5 bases and the J gene lost 4 bases, with 14 bases spanning the gap. The CDR3 has 14 amino acids. CDR3 residues: CASSQVQQATEAFF. The CDR3 nucleotides are TGTGCCAGCAGCCAAGTACAACAGGCCACTGAAGCTTTCTTT.

This clonotype was counted once. V and J are TRBV12-3 or TRBV12-4 and TRBJ2-1; possible D gene TRBD2, 5 bases. V shed 1 base and J shed 9 bases, with 10 bases lying between them. The length of the CDR3 is 13 residues. The CDR3 bases are TGTGCCAGCAGTTTAGACGGGGTCCTTGAGCAGTTCTTC. It yields the protein CASSLDGVLEQFF.

The rearrangement joins TRBV6-6 to TRBJ1-6; D gene unclear. Trimming removed 6 bases at V and 7 bases at J, with 10 bases between. CDR1 is MNHNY and CDR2 is SVGAGI in the germline V gene (reference sequence). This CDR3 contains 13 residues. The DNA for the CDR3 is TGTGCCAGCAGGGCCGACGGGAATTCACCCCTCCACTTT. It encodes CASRADGNSPLHF.

The J gene is TRBJ2-2, the V gene TRBV20-1; 8 nucleotides align to TRBD2. This CDR3 spans 13 amino acids. Losses at the gene ends were 2 bases for V and 7 bases for J; bases not matched to a gene: 3. Germline lookup yields CDR1 DFQATT and CDR2 SNEGSKA (reference sequence). CDR3 in DNA: TGCAGTGCTAGATTTACTAGCGGCGGGGAGCTGTTTTTT. As protein: CSARFTSGGELFF.

This chain connects TRBV18 to TRBJ1-6; D perhaps matches TRBD1 (5 bases). From germline, CDR1 is KGHSH and CDR2 LQKENI. The ends were cut back, 6 bases at V and 7 bases at J, with 16 bases in the middle. The CDR3 runs to 15 residues. This CDR3 is CASSRGVRRNSPLHF. CDR3 DNA: TGTGCCAGCTCCAGAGGGGTCCGAAGAAATTCACCCCTCCACTTT.

The chain joins TRBV15 to TRBJ2-7, with 13 nucleotides matching TRBD2. The CDR3 totals 18 residues. Germline values: CDR1 LNHNV, CDR2 YYDKDF (reference sequence). J gave up 0 bases and V 2 bases, and 7 bases lay outside the gene matches. The CDR3 DNA reads as TGTGCCACCAGCAGACCCTCGGGACTAGCGGGGAACTCCTACGAGCAGTACTTC. This translates into CATSRPSGLAGNSYEQYF.

This chain joins TRBV29-1 and TRBJ2-1; no clear D gene. V was cut by 4 bases and J by 5 bases, with 9 bases left in between. Germline assignment: CDR1 SQVTM and CDR2 ANQGSEA. CDR3 size: 12 residues. CDR3 sequence reads: CSVGTANNEQFF. Here the CDR3 DNA reads TGCAGCGTTGGAACAGCTAACAATGAGCAGTTCTTC.

This clonotype was seen once. J is TRBJ1-6 and V is TRBV3-1; D call uncertain. CDR3 length: 16 residues. Per the germline V gene, CDR1 is LGHDT and CDR2 is YNNKEL (reference sequence). V shed 1 base and J shed 0 bases, with 7 bases lying between them. The CDR3 region is CASSQARSSYNSPLHF. DNA of the CDR3: TGTGCCAGCAGCCAAGCCAGGAGCTCCTATAATTCACCCCTCCACTTT.

The rearrangement uses TRBV4-1 and TRBJ2-3, with 8 positions matching TRBD2. CDR3 length equals 15 residues. CDR1 is MGHRA, CDR2 YSYEKL, per germline. V shed 4 bases, J shed 5 bases, and the junction held 8 bases outside the gene matches. This CDR3 is CASSPDYAGGDTQYF. DNA of the CDR3: TGCGCCAGCAGCCCCGACTACGCGGGGGGAGATACGCAGTATTTT.

J is TRBJ2-5 and V is TRBV5-1; 7 bases map to TRBD2. Looked up from germline, CDR1 is SGHRS and CDR2 is YFSETQ. The CDR3 runs to 14 residues. V was pared by 6 bases and J by 6 bases, with 11 bases of the junction left unmatched. The CDR3, as DNA: TGCGCCAGCAATCAGGGCGGGGGAGCGAAGACCCAGTACTTC. Protein product: CASNQGGGAKTQYF. The whole variable domain, filled in from reference TRBV5-1 and TRBJ2-5, reads KAGVTQTPRYLIKTRGQQVTLSCSPISGHRSVSWYQQTPGQGLQFLFEYFSETQRNKGNFPGRFSGRQFSNSRSEMNVSTLELGDSALYLCASNQGGGAKTQYFGPGTRLLVL.

The rearrangement links TRBV3-1 to TRBJ2-3; D is unclear. Germline CDR1 is LGHDT and CDR2 is YNNKEL (reference sequence). V lost 0 bases, J lost 8 bases, and 18 bases lay in between. The CDR3 runs 16 residues. The CDR3 spells CASSQDLPGGKATQYF. The DNA of the CDR3 is TGTGCCAGCAGCCAAGATTTGCCGGGCGGAAAGGCTACGCAGTATTTT.